The sequence of this T cell receptor beta chain was determined in a study of persistence of HIV-infected CD4 T cells (dated by TCRdb to about 2020). Broadly, across the study: The study isolated CMV- and HIV-1 Gag-responding CD4+ T cells from ART-treated individuals to examine antigen-driven clonal expansion of HIV-1-infected cells. Suppressive ART had been received by participants for a median of roughly eight years. Peripheral blood samples of up to 180 mL were collected at multiple time points, except for a couple of participants, who underwent leukapheresis at a single time point. Proviral sequencing was used to assess clonality among infected cells, whereas TCRbeta sequencing gauged the clonality of all cells within each sorted population. The TCR cluster analysis across participants included 8 participants for CMV and about 7 participants for Gag.

The cysteine opens and the phenylalanine closes a CDR3 of 13 amino acids. Only CDR3 DNA is held: 39 bases, read in frame from base 1. V is pared back by 5 bases and J by 4 bases, with 8 bases lying between the germline termini. For CDR1 and CDR2, the germline V gene (reference sequence) lists LNHDA and SQIVND. Comments on this clone: Its antigen target is currently unknown. No base-level quality is on record; no much larger clone is a single base apart.

TCRbeta repertoires were sequenced from genomic DNA with the immunoSEQ hsTCRB assay version 4 in survey mode. For TCRbeta sequencing, genomic DNA was diluted to approximately 9.6 ng/uL, and up to about 1 ug was used per sample. Per the source publication's procedure: Analysis of the TCRbeta data was done in ImmunoSeq Analyzer 3.0, and diversity was computed on productive nucleotide rearrangements. Lower-bound TCR diversity was estimated with the improved Chao index, and clonality with the Gini coefficient using the Immunarch R package. Nucleotide rearrangements that differed but encoded the same CDR3beta amino acid sequence were counted as separate clonotypes. Differential abundance analysis found TCRbeta sequences that were significantly enriched in antigen-responding cells compared with anti-CD3/anti-CD28-activated cells. Using predicted peptide-MHC specificity as the basis, GLIPH2 grouped TCRs into clusters, both for each participant individually and for the merged data sets that combined participants. TCRdb took over this immuneACCESS table, retaining in-frame rearrangements with V and J assigned. Such tables are incomplete; in checked studies, under half of the missing clones stem from an unresolved V gene, and the remainder is unexplained. Clonal size and the V and J genes are those of that table, whereas D and trimming came from the DNA. In all, the sample holds 30,000 to 45,000 clones, and approximately 78% of those were seen once. Together, the top ten hold around 1% of the sample.

What the treatment or condition label conveys for this sample: suppressive antiretroviral therapy. Cells were stimulated with a pool of overlapping HIV-1 Gag 15-mer peptides at about 1 ug per peptide per mL. Memory populations depleted of antigen-responding cells were obtained by sorting nonresponding CD40L-negative CD69-negative CD45RO-high memory CD4+ T cells. Participants were HIV-1-infected adults who started suppressive ART during chronic infection. Participants had undetectable plasma HIV-1 RNA below 50 copies/mL for at least 4 years. To be included, a participant needed positive CMV serology and a CD4+ T cell count above 400 cells/uL. Before stimulation, PBMCs were isolated using density centrifugation and depleted of CD8+ T cells. For around 17 hours, CD8-depleted PBMCs were stimulated with anti-CD28/CD49d costimulation, a CD40-blocking antibody, and enfuvirtide, which was added to prevent new infections. Cell sorting was performed on a Beckman Coulter MoFlo Legacy or XDP sorter, and dead cells were excluded with propidium iodide. Genomic DNA was extracted with the QIAamp DNA Mini Kit for samples above one million cells, otherwise with the Quick-DNA Microprep Kit.

What the study reported, not specific to this receptor: Within the same sorted populations, TCR oligoclonality correlated with proviral oligoclonality. Significantly lower TCRbeta richness was observed in CMV- and Gag-responding cells than in anti-CD3/anti-CD28-responding cells, and higher oligoclonality was observed in CMV-responding cells than in CD3/CD28-stimulated and Gag-responding cells. Antigen-responding cells were enriched for degenerate expanded CDR3beta sequences, which suggests convergent selection of CD4+ responses to CMV and Gag. Bulk TCR analyses could not be restricted to the rare CMV-responding cells that actually carried HIV-1 proviruses. Only a small number of individuals took part in the study, and only a limited range of antigens was tested.

The material was cultured CD4+ T cells from PBMCs, obtained from a patient who received antiretroviral therapy. The sample's cell subset or site label, decoded: CD40L-CD69- CD45RO-high memory CD4 T cells not responding to Gag peptides. This TCR was recovered from an adult with HIV. The donor label of this sample is uncertain. The sequence links TRBV19 to TRBJ2-2; the D gene is unclear. The CDR3 protein is CASSHSFTGELFF. The DNA is TGTGCCAGTAGTCACAGTTTCACCGGGGAGCTGTTTTTT.